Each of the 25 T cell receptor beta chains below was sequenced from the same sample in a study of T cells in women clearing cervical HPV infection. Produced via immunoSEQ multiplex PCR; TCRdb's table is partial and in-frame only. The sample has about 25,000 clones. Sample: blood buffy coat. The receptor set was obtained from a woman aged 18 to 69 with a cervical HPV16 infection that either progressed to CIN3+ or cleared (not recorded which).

CDR3 DNA (partial): TGCGCCAGCAGCTCCCGGACTAGCGGGAATACCGGGGAG. Translation gives CASSSRTSGNTGE. The whole CDR3 protein is CASSSRTSGNTGELFF. The rearrangement links TRBV5-1 to TRBJ2-2; the match to TRBD2 covers 12 bases. The CDR3 goes on 3 residues after the read ends, and that part is filled in from the germline J gene. Germline V CDR1 and CDR2: SGHRS, YFSETQ. Trimming cost V 3 bases and J 5 bases; bases outside gene matches: 5. The CDR3 runs to 16 residues.

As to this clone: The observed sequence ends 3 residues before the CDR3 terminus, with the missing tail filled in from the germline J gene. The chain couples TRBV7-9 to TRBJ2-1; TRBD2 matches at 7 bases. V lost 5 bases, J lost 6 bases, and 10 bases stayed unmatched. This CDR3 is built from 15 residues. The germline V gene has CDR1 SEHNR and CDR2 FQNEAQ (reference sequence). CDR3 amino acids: CASSANLREFNEQFF. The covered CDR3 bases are TGTGCCAGCAGCGCCAACTTGCGGGAGTTCAATGAG.

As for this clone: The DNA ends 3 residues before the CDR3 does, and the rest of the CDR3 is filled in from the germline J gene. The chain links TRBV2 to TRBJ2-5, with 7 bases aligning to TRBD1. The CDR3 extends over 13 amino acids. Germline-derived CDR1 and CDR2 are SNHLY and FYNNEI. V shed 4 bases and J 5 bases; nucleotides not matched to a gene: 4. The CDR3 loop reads CASSVRGSETQYF. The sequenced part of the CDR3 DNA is TGTGCCAGCAGTGTCAGGGGGTCTGAGACC.

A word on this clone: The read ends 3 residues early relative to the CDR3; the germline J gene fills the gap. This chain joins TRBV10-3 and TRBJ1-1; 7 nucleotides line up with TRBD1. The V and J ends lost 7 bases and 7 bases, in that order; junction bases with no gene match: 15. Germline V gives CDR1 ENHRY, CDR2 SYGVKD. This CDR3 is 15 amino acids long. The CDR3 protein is CAITTKGAVGNEAFF. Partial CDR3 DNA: TGTGCCATCACCACCAAGGGGGCGGTGGGGAATGAA.

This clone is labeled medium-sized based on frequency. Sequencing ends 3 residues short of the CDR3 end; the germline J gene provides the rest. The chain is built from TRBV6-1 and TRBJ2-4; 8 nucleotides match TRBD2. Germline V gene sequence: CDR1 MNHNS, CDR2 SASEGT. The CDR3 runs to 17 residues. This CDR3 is CASSEEGSGIQYWYQYF. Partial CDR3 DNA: TGTGCCAGCAGTGAAGAGGGTAGCGGGATTCAATACTGGTAT.

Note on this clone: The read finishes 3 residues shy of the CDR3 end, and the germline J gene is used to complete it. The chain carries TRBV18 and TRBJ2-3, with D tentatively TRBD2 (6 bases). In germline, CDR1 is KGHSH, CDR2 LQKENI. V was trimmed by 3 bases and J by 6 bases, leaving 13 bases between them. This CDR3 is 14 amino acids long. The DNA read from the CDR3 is TGTGCCAGCTCACCTGGGACTCAGAGGGATACG. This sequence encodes CASSPGTQRDT. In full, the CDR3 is CASSPGTQRDTQYF.

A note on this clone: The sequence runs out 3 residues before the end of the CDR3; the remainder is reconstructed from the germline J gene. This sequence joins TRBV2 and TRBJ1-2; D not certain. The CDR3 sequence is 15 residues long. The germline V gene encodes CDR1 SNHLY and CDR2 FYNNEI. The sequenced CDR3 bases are TGTGCCAGCAGCATAAGGTGGCGGGAGAAAGGTGAC. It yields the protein CASSIRWREKGD. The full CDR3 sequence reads CASSIRWREKGDYTF.

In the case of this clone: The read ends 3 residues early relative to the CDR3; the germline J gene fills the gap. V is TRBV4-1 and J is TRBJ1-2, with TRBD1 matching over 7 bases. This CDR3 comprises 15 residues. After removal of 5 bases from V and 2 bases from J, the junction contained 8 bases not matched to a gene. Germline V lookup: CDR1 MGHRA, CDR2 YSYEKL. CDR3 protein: CASSYDRAQNYGYTF. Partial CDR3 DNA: TGCGCCAGCAGCTACGACAGGGCCCAGAACTATGGC.

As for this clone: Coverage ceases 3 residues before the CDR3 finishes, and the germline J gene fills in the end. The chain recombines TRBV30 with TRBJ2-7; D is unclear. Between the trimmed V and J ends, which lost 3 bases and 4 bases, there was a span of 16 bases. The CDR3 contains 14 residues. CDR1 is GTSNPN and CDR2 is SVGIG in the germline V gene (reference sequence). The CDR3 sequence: CAWSSRRSPYEQYF. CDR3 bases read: TGTGCCTGGAGCTCTCGGCGGAGTCCGTACGAG.

The sequenced CDR3 bases are TGTGCCAGCAGCTCGGCCGGGGGGATTGCCGGGGAG. This sequence encodes CASSSAGGIAGE. The CDR3 in its entirety is CASSSAGGIAGELFF. The chain uses TRBV7-9 and TRBJ2-2, with 7 nucleotides matching TRBD2. The CDR3 end is not reached by the read, which stops 3 residues before it; the germline J gene fills it in. V lost 4 bases and J lost 6; bases outside the gene matches: 8. The V gene's germline CDR1 is SEHNR and CDR2 FQNEAQ (reference sequence). CDR3 length equals 15 residues.

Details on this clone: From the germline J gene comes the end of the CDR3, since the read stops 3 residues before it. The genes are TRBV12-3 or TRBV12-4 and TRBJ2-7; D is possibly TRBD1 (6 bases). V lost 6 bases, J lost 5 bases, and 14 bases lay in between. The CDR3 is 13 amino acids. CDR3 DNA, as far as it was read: TGTGCCAGCAGATTCAACAGGGTCCACGAG. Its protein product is CASRFNRVHE. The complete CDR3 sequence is CASRFNRVHEQYF.

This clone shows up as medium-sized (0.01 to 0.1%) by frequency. The CDR3 loop reads CAISDRATNTGELFF. The sequenced part of the CDR3 DNA is TGTGCCATCAGTGACAGGGCGACGAACACCGGGGAG. The chain links TRBV10-3 to TRBJ2-2, with a tentative D call TRBD1 (5 bases). The read falls 3 residues short of the CDR3 end, and the missing part is taken from the germline J gene. This CDR3 has 15 amino acids. Per germline, CDR1 ENHRY and CDR2 SYGVKD. V lost 3 bases and J 0 bases, leaving 8 bases between the germline ends.

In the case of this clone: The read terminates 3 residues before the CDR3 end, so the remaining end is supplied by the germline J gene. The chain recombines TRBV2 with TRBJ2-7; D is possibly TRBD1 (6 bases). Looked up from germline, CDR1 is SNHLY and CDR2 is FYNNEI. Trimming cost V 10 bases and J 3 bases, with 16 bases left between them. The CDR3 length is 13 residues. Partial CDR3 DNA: TGTGCCAACGCGAACCAGGGGTACTACGAG. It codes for CANANQGYYE. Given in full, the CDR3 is CANANQGYYEQYF.

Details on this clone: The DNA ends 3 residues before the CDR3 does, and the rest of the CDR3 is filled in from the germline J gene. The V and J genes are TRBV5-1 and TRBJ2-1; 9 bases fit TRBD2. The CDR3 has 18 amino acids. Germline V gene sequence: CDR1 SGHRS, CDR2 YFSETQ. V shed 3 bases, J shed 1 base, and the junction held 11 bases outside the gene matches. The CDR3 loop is CASSSLAGGYGSYNEQFF. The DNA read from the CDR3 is TGCGCCAGCAGCTCCCTCGCGGGGGGGTACGGGTCCTACAATGAG.

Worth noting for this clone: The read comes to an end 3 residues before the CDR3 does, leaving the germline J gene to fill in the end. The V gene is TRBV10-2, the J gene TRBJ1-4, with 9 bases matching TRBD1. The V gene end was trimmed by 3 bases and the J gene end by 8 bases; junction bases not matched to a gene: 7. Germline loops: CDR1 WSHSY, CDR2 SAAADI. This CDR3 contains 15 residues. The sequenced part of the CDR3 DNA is TGCGCCAGCAGTGACCCGGGACAGGGCTGGGAAAAA. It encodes CASSDPGQGWEK. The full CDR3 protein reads CASSDPGQGWEKLFF.

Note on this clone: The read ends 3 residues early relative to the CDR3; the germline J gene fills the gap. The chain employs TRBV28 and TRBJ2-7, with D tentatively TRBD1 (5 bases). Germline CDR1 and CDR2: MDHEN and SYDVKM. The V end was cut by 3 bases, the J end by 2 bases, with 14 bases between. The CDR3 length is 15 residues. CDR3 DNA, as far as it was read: TGTGCCAGCAGTTTTCCGGGCAGGGCAACCTACGAG. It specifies CASSFPGRATYE. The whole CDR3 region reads CASSFPGRATYEQYF. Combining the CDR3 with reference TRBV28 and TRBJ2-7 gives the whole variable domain DVKVTQSSRYLVKRTGEKVFLECVQDMDHENMFWYRQDPGLGLRLIYFSYDVKMKEKGDIPEGYSVSREKKERFSLILESASTNQTSMYLCASSFPGRATYEQYFGPGTRLTVT.

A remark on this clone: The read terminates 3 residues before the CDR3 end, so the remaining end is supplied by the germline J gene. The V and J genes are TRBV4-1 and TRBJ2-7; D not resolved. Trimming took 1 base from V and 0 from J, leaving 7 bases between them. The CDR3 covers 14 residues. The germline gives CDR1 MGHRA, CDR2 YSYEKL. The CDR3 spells CASSQADSSYEQYF. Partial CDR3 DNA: TGCGCCAGCAGCCAAGCTGATAGCTCCTACGAG.

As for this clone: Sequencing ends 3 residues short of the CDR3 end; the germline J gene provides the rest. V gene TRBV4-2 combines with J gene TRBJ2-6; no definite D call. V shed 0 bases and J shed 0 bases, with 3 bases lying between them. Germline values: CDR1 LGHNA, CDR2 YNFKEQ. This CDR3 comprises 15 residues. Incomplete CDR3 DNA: TGTGCCAGCAGCCAAGACGGCTCTGGGGCCAACGTC. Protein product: CASSQDGSGANV. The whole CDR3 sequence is CASSQDGSGANVLTF.

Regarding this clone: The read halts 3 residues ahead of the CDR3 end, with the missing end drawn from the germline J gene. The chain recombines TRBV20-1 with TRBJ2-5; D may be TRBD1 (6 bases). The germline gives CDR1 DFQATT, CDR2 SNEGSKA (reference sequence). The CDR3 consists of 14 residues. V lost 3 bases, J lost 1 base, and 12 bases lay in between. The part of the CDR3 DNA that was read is TGCAGTGCTAGCCCCCGGACAGTCCAAGAGACC. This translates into CSASPRTVQET. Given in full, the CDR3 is CSASPRTVQETQYF.

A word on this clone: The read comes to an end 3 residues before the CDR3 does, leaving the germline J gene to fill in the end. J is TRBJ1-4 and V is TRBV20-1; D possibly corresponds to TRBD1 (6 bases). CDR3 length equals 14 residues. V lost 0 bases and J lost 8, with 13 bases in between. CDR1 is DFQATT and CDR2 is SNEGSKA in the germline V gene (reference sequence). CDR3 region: CSAREPGEVEKLFF. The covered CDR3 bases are TGCAGTGCTAGAGAGCCAGGGGAGGTCGAAAAA.

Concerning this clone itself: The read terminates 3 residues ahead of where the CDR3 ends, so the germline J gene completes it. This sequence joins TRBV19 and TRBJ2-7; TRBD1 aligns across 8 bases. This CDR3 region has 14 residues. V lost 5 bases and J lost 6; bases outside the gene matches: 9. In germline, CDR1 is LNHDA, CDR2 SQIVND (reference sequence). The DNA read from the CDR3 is TGTGCCAGTAGTGTGATGACAGGGGAAGGCGAG. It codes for CASSVMTGEGE. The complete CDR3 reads CASSVMTGEGEQYF. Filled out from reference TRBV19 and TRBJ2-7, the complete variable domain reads DGGITQSPKYLFRKEGQNVTLSCEQNLNHDAMYWYRQDPGQGLRLIYYSQIVNDFQKGDIAEGYSVSREKKESFPLTVTSAQKNPTAFYLCASSVMTGEGEQYFGPGTRLTVT.

The covered CDR3 bases are TGTGCCAGCAGCGTAGAGGGGGGGACTCCGCACGAG. It yields the protein CASSVEGGTPHE. The full CDR3 reads CASSVEGGTPHEQYF. This chain links TRBV9 with TRBJ2-7; D is perhaps TRBD2 (7 bases). The read terminates 3 residues ahead of where the CDR3 ends, so the germline J gene completes it. Germline CDR1 and CDR2: SGDLS and YYNGEE. The CDR3 runs to 15 residues. Trimming took 0 bases from V and 5 from J, leaving 15 bases between them.

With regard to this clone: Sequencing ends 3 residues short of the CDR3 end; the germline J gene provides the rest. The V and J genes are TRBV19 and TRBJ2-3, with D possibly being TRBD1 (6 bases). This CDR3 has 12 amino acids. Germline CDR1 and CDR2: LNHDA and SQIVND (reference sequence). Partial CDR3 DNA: TGTGCCAGCCAGACAGGACAAGAGACG. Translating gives CASQTGQET. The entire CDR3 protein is CASQTGQETQYF.

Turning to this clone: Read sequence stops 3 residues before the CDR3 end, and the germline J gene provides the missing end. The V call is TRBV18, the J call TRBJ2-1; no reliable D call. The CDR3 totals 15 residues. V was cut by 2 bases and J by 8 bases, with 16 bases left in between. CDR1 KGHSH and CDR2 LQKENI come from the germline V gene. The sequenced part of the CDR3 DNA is TGTGCCAGCTCACCAGACGACTTAAGGTGGGATGAG. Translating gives CASSPDDLRWDE. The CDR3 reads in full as CASSPDDLRWDEQFF.

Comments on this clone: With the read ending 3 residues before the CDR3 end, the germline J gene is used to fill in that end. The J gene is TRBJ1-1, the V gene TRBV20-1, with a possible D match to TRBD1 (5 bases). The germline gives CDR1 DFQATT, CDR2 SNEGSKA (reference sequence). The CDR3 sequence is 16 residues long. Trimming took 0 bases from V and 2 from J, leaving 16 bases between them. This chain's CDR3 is CSARDISKGANTEAFF. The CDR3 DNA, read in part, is TGCAGTGCTAGAGATATTTCGAAAGGGGCCAACACTGAA.